A single sample is the source of the 12 T cell receptor beta chains below, sequenced in a study of human T cells and chemical hapten exposure. TCRdb re-derived calls from the RACE reads in MiXCR, one entry per CDR3 protein. Of more than 75,000 distinct CDR3 sequences in the sample, 8.6% were seen once. Described time point: healthy volunteer bleed at 6 weeks. Researchers extracted total RNA from unfractionated whole blood. Sequencing was done on a sample of whole blood. The receptors shown here come from a male donor in good health. Some clones in this sample may be carry-over from other donors' samples.

This clonotype has a handful of counts. This chain connects TRBV5-4 to TRBJ2-3; D gene unclear. This CDR3 has 13 amino acids. The V gene's germline CDR1 is SGHNT and CDR2 YYREEE (reference sequence). Deletions cut 1 base from V and 1 base from J, with 4 bases between. CDR3 in DNA: TGTGCCAGCAGCTTGACGCGCACAGATACGCAGTATTTT. Translating gives CASSLTRTDTQYF.

This clonotype was seen only a few times. The chain employs TRBV12-3 or TRBV12-4 and TRBJ1-2; 9 bases are shared with TRBD1. V gave up 6 bases and J gave up 8 bases; unmatched junction bases: 13. This CDR3 has 15 amino acids. CDR3 residues: CASSLIGTGIKGYTF. The CDR3 nucleotides read TGTGCCAGCAGCCTGATAGGGACAGGGATAAAGGGCTACACCTTC.

The J gene is TRBJ1-2, the V gene TRBV12-3 or TRBV12-4; no clear D gene. Trimming removed 2 bases from V and 0 bases from J, with 7 bases in between. The CDR3 consists of 14 residues. The CDR3 region has the DNA TGTGCCAGCAGTTTAACAGACGCTAACTATGGCTACACCTTC. Translating it yields CASSLTDANYGYTF.

This clonotype showed up many times. CDR3 coding DNA: TGTGCCAGCAGTGAACGTCAGGTGGGGAATGAAAAACTGTTTTTT. Translated, it gives CASSERQVGNEKLFF. This chain connects TRBV25-1 to TRBJ1-4; the D is unclear. CDR1 is MGHDK, CDR2 SYGVNS, per germline. The CDR3 length is 15 residues. The V and J ends lost 2 bases and 5 bases respectively, with 12 bases between them.

This clonotype occurred a few times. The gene calls are TRBV24-1 and TRBJ2-2, with D possibly being TRBD1 (5 bases). V was shortened by 8 bases and J by 4 bases, with 13 bases between the two germline ends. The CDR3 spans 14 residues. The germline V gene has CDR1 KGHDR and CDR2 SFDVKD. The CDR3 sequence: CATIGEQFTGELFF. In DNA form, the CDR3 reads TGTGCCACCATAGGGGAACAATTCACCGGGGAGCTGTTTTTT.

The chain recombines TRBV5-4 with TRBJ2-7, with 7 nucleotides matching TRBD1. CDR3 length equals 13 residues. Germline V gives CDR1 SGHNT, CDR2 YYREEE (reference sequence). V trimming: 5 bases; J trimming: 3 bases; junction bases outside the gene matches: 5. Written as DNA, the CDR3 is TGTGCCAGCAGTTCCGGGACAGACTACGAGCAGTACTTC. This gives the protein CASSSGTDYEQYF. The complete variable domain, with remaining parts taken from reference TRBV5-4 and TRBJ2-7, reads ETGVTQSPTHLIKTRGQQVTLRCSSQSGHNTVSWYQQALGQGPQFIFQYYREEENGRGNFPPRFSGLQFPNYSSELNVNALELDDSALYLCASSSGTDYEQYFGPGTRLTVT.

Ten or more counts support this clonotype. In DNA, the CDR3 is TGTGCCAGCAGTACCTACAGGGGCTCCCTTTCACCCCTCCACTTT. Its protein is CASSTYRGSLSPLHF. This chain uses TRBV6-1 with TRBJ1-6; TRBD1 agrees at 7 bases. Germline V CDR1 and CDR2: MNHNS, SASEGT. V dropped 5 bases and J dropped 9; count of bases not matched to a gene: 10. This CDR3 is built from 15 residues.

This clonotype was detected ten times or more. The chain uses TRBV6-6 and TRBJ2-3; TRBD2 might be the D (5 bases). Trimming shortened V by 8 bases and J by 4 bases, and 16 bases separated the two germline ends. CDR1 and CDR2 from the germline V gene are MNHNY and SVGAGI (reference sequence). The length of the CDR3 is 14 residues. The CDR3 loop reads CASSYGEFADTQYF. The CDR3 DNA follows: TGTGCCAGCTCTTACGGGGAATTCGCAGATACGCAGTATTTT.

The V call is TRBV7-6, the J call TRBJ2-6; D not certain. Germline CDR1 reads SGHVS; CDR2 reads FNYEAQ. This CDR3 spans 16 amino acids. V lost 1 base to trimming and J lost 0 bases, with 7 bases between them. CDR3 in amino acids: CASSLVSTSGANVLTF. Written as DNA, the CDR3 is TGTGCCAGCAGCTTAGTTTCCACCTCTGGGGCCAACGTCCTGACTTTC.

The genes are TRBV21-1 and TRBJ1-5. TRBV21-1 has pseudogene status. This CDR3 spans 15 amino acids. Here the CDR3 reads CASSKGVVGFQPQHF. The DNA for the CDR3 is TGTGCCAGCAGCAAAGGGGTGGTAGGATTTCAGCCCCAGCATTTT.

This clonotype was found many times. The chain uses TRBV6-5 and TRBJ2-3; 8 positions match TRBD1. Germline loops: CDR1 MNHEY, CDR2 SVGAGI. CDR3 length equals 14 residues. The trim removed 8 bases at V and 3 bases at J, leaving 7 bases unmatched. The CDR3 nucleotides are TGTGCCAGCCACGGACAGGGCAGAACAGATACGCAGTATTTT. This translates into CASHGQGRTDTQYF.

The chain combines TRBV12-5 with TRBJ1-1; D gene unclear. Between the trimmed V and J ends, which lost 3 bases and 8 bases, there was a span of 10 bases. The germline V gene has CDR1 LGHNT and CDR2 FRNRAP. This CDR3 comprises 12 residues. The CDR3 sequence is CASGFRNREAFF. CDR3 bases: TGTGCTAGTGGTTTCCGCAACCGGGAAGCTTTCTTT.